The clone carrying this T cell receptor beta chain turned up a few times. The time point here: newly diagnosed GD, antithyroid drugs for less than 3 months. Extracted PBMC RNA gave rise to the TCR library. The length of the CDR3 is 16 residues. Looked up from germline, CDR1 is MGHDK and CDR2 is SYGVNS. The V end lost 5 bases, the J end lost 0 bases, and 14 bases lay between the germline ends. Construction of TCR beta libraries relied on iRepertoire HTBI primers and on Arm-PCR targeting CDR3 regions. Via MiXCR, TCRdb re-called the multiplex PCR reads, giving one row per CDR3 protein. The table shows around 400,000 distinct CDR3 sequences, with roughly 16% occurring only once. The data originate from a study of regulatory T cells in long-lasting Graves disease.

The chain is built from TRBV25-1 and TRBJ1-3, with no clear D. The TCR comes from a female donor with Graves disease. The sample in question was peripheral blood mononuclear cells (PBMCs), obtained at new diagnosis, from a patient treated with antithyroid drugs. The CDR3 sequence: CASSQIRPYSGNTIYF. CDR3 DNA sequence: TGTGCCAGCAGTCAGATCCGACCATACTCTGGAAACACCATATATTTT.